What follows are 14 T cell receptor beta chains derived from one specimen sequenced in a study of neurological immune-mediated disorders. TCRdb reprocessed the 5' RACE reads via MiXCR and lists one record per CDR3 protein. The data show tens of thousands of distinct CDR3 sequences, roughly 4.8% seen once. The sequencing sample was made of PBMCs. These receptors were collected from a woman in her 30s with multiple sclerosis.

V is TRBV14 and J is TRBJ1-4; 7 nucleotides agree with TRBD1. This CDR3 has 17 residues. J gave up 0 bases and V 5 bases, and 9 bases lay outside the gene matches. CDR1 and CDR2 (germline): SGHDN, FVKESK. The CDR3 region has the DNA TGTGCCAGCAGCGTACGGACAGGATTTGCAACTAATGAAAAACTGTTTTTT. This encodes CASSVRTGFATNEKLFF. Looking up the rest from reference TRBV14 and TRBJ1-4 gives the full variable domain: EAGVTQFPSHSVIEKGQTVTLRCDPISGHDNLYWYRRVMGKEIKFLLHFVKESKQDESGMPNNRFLAERTGGTYSTLKVQPAELEDSGVYFCASSVRTGFATNEKLFFGSGTQLSVL.

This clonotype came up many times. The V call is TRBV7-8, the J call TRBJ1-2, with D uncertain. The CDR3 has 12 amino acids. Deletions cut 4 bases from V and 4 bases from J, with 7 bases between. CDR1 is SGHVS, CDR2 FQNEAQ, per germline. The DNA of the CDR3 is TGTGCCAGCAGCTCCCCGTTCTATGGCTACACCTTC. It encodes CASSSPFYGYTF.

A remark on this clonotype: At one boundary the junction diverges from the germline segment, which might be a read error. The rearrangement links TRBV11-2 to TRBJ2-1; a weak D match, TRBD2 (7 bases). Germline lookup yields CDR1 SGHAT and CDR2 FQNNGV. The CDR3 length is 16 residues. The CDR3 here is CVSPSGGRRTYNEQFF. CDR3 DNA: TGTGTCAGCCCCTCGGGGGGCCGAAGAACTTACAATGAGCAGTTCTTC.

As DNA, the CDR3 is TGCAGTGCTAGAGGTGCCCAGGGTTTGGCAGATACGCAGTATTTT. It specifies CSARGAQGLADTQYF. The chain is built from TRBV20-1 and TRBJ2-3; tentatively, D is TRBD1 (5 bases). The CDR3 is 15 residues long. Trimming removed 1 base from V and 4 bases from J, with 15 bases in between. Germline V gives CDR1 DFQATT, CDR2 SNEGSKA (reference sequence).

This CDR3 reads CASSFGTDESNQPQHF. CDR3 bases: TGTGCCAGCAGCTTCGGGACGGATGAATCCAATCAGCCCCAGCATTTT. This sequence joins TRBV12-3 or TRBV12-4 and TRBJ1-5; D is possibly TRBD1 (5 bases). The germline V and J ends were trimmed by 6 bases and 3 bases, with 18 bases remaining between them. The CDR3 is 16 amino acids.

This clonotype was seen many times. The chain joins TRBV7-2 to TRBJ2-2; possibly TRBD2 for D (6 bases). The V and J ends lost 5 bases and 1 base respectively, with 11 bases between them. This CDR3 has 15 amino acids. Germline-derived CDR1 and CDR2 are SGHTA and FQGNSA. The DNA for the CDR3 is TGTGCCAGCAGCGGAGGGCGGGGGAACACCGGGGAGCTGTTTTTT. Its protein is CASSGGRGNTGELFF.

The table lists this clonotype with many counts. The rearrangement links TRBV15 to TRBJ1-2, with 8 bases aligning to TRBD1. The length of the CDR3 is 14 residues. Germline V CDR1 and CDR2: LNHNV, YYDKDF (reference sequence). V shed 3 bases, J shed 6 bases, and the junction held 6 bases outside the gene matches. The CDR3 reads CATSRETGADGYTF. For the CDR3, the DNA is TGTGCCACCAGCAGGGAGACAGGGGCGGATGGCTACACCTTC.

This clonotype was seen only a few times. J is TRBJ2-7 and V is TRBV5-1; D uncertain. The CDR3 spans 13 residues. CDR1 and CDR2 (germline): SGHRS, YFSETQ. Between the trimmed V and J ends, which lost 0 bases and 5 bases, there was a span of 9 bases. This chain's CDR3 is CASSLAGLDEQYF. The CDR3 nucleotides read TGCGCCAGCAGCTTGGCGGGTTTGGACGAGCAGTACTTC.

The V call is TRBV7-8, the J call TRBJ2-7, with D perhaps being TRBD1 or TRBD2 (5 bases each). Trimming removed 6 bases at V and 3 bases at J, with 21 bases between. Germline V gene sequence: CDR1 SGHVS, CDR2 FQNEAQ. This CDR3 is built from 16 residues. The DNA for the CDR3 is TGTGCCAGCAGATTATACGGGGCGAATGTAATCTACGAGCAGTACGTC. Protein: CASRLYGANVIYEQYV.

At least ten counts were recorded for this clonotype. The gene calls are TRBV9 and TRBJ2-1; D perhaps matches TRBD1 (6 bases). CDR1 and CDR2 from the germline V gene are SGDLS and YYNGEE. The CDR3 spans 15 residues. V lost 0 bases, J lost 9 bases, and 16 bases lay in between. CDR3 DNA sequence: TGTGCCAGCAGCGTAGGAGCAGGGGAGTTCAGTGAGCAGTTCTTC. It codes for CASSVGAGEFSEQFF.

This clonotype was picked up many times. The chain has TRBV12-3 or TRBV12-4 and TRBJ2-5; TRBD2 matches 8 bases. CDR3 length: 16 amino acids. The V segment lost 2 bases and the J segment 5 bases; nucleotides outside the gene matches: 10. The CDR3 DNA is TGTGCCAGCAGTTTATGGGCTAGCGGGTCGCTGGAGACCCAGTACTTC. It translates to CASSLWASGSLETQYF.

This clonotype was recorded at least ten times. CDR3 nucleotide sequence: TGTGCCAGCAGTTCGACGGCCCGGGCTTTCTTT. Translated: CASSSTARAFF. The J gene is TRBJ1-1, the V gene TRBV12-3 or TRBV12-4, with D unclear. This CDR3 comprises 11 residues. Trimming stripped 4 bases from V and 11 bases from J, with 11 bases between.

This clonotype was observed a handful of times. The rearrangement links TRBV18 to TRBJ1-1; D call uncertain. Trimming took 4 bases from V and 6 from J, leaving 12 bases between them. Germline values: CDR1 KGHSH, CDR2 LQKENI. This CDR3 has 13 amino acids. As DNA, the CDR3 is TGTGCCAGCTCACAACGACTTGACGCTGAAGCTTTCTTT. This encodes CASSQRLDAEAFF.

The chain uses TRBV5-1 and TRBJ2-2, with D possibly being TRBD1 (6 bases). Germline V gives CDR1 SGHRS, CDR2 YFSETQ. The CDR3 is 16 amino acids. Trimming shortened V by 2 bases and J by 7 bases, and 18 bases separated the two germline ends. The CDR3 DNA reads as TGCGCCAGCAGCTTCGTACAGCCCAGCAGGGGCGGGGAGCTGTTTTTT. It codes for CASSFVQPSRGGELFF.